Listed here are 4 T cell receptor beta chains from one sample, sequenced in a study of T-cell reconstitution after alpha-beta-depleted transplantation in children. Preparation of the TCRbeta library was carried out with unique molecular identifiers. TCRdb called the PCR reads again in MiXCR, with one record for every CDR3 protein. The table has 190,000 or so distinct CDR3 sequences, about 6.8% seen once; the top ten hold 3% to 3.5%. The input for sequencing was PBMCs from the stem cell graft donor, taken from the stem cell graft. These receptors came from a human donor who donated a stem cell graft to a child with Wiskott-Aldrich syndrome.

There are many counts of this clonotype. The gene calls are TRBV27 and TRBJ1-1; the D is unclear. The germline CDR1 and CDR2 sequences are MNHEY and SMNVEV (reference sequence). V lost 0 bases and J lost 0, with 11 bases in between. This CDR3 comprises 16 residues. This CDR3 is CASSLSDLALNTEAFF. In DNA form, the CDR3 reads TGTGCCAGCAGTTTATCGGATCTGGCTTTGAACACTGAAGCTTTCTTT.

This clonotype was detected many times. V and J are TRBV4-3 and TRBJ1-1; the D is unclear. Trimming removed 0 bases at V and 1 base at J, with 6 bases between. Germline V gives CDR1 LGHNA, CDR2 YSLEER. CDR3 length: 14 residues. The CDR3, as DNA: TGCGCCAGCAGCCAAGAGGGGTGGAACACTGAAGCTTTCTTT. Translation: CASSQEGWNTEAFF.

This clonotype occurred many times. The rearrangement uses TRBV12-3 or TRBV12-4 and TRBJ1-5; D gene unclear. The CDR3 totals 14 residues. Trimming shortened V by 3 bases and J by 3 bases, and 9 bases separated the two germline ends. CDR3 bases: TGTGCCAGCAGTTTTCGGCAGACCAATCAGCCCCAGCATTTT. Amino acids: CASSFRQTNQPQHF.

V is TRBV6-1 and J is TRBJ2-3; no clear D. The CDR3 is 12 residues long. Trimming removed 7 bases at V and 2 bases at J, with 7 bases between. Per germline, CDR1 MNHNS and CDR2 SASEGT. The CDR3 is CASNQVTDTQYF. CDR3 in DNA: TGTGCCAGCAACCAGGTCACAGATACGCAGTATTTT.